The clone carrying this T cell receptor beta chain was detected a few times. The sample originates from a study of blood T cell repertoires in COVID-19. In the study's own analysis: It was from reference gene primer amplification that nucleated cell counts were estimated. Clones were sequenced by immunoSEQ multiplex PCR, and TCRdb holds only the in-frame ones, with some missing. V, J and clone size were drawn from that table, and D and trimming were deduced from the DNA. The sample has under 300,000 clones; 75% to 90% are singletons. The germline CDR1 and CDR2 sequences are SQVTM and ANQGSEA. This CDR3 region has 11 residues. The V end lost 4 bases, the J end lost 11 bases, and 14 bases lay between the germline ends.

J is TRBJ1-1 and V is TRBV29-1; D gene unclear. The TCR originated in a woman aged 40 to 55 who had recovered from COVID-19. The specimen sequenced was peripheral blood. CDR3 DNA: TGCAGCGTTGGCCGAGGAGGGAGGGCTTTCTTT. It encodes CSVGRGGRAFF.